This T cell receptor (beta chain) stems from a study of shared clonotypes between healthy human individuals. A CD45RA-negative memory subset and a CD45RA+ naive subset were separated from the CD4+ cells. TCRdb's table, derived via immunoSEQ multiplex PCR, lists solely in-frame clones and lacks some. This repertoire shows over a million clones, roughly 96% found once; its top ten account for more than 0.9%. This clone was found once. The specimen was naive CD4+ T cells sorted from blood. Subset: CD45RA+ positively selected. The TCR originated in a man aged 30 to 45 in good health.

The DNA of the CDR3 is TGTGCCAGCAGTTACAGGCAGCCTAGCAATCAGCCCCAGCATTTT. As protein: CASSYRQPSNQPQHF. The chain combines TRBV6-6 with TRBJ1-5; D gene unclear. Trimming took off 2 bases at V and 0 bases at J, with 8 bases between the two ends. Germline V gene data show CDR1 as MNHNY and CDR2 as SVGAGI (reference sequence). The CDR3 consists of 15 residues.